Presented here are 8 T cell receptor beta chains from one specimen sequenced in a study of blood T cell repertoires in COVID-19. Profiling relied on immunoSEQ multiplex PCR, and the TCRdb table lists in-frame clones only, not all of them. The sample includes about 220,000 clones, about 87% of them seen just once. Specimen: PBMCs or T cells enriched from blood (not recorded which). All receptors come from a woman under 40 who had recovered from COVID-19.

The chain employs TRBV5-1 and TRBJ1-4, with 11 bases identical to TRBD1. The CDR3 loop spans 15 amino acids. Germline V CDR1 and CDR2: SGHRS, YFSETQ. The ends lost 0 bases at V and 7 bases at J; junction bases unmatched: 2. The DNA for the CDR3 is TGCGCCAGCAGCTTGGCTGGGACAGGGGGTGAAAAACTGTTTTTT. Its translation: CASSLAGTGGEKLFF.

This clone was seen only once. The chain uses TRBV19 and TRBJ1-3; D unresolved. This CDR3 contains 15 residues. The V gene's germline CDR1 is LNHDA and CDR2 SQIVND (reference sequence). The V and J ends lost 3 bases and 4 bases respectively, with 13 bases between them. The CDR3 DNA sequence: TGTGCCAGTAGTATCGCGAGAGTTTCGGGAAACACCATATATTTT. It encodes CASSIARVSGNTIYF.

This chain connects TRBV7-2 to TRBJ2-1; maybe TRBD2 (6 bases). Germline assignment: CDR1 SGHTA and CDR2 FQGNSA. CDR3 length: 15 residues. V was shortened by 1 base and J by 6 bases, with 13 bases between the two germline ends. In nucleotides, the CDR3 is TGTGCCAGCAGCTTAGTGGGGGGAACCGGCAATGAGCAGTTCTTC. Protein sequence: CASSLVGGTGNEQFF.

The V and J genes are TRBV12-3 or TRBV12-4 and TRBJ1-5; D is undetermined. CDR3 length equals 13 residues. V was trimmed by 4 bases and J by 0 bases, leaving 4 bases between them. CDR3 nucleotide sequence: TGTGCCAGCAGTTACAATAGCAATCAGCCCCAGCATTTT. Its protein product is CASSYNSNQPQHF.

The count of this clone is one. V and J are TRBV3-1 (or the pseudogene TRBV3-2) and TRBJ2-1, with unresolved D. V was cut by 0 bases and J by 7 bases, with 7 bases left in between. Germline lookup yields CDR1 LGHDT and CDR2 YNNKEL (reference sequence). The CDR3 runs 13 residues. The CDR3 region is CASSQDRVNEQFF. CDR3 nucleotide sequence: TGTGCCAGCAGCCAAGATCGAGTTAATGAGCAGTTCTTC.

The chain joins TRBV25-1 to TRBJ2-7; D is perhaps TRBD1 (6 bases). Trimming took off 8 bases at V and 4 bases at J, with 15 bases between the two ends. The CDR3 sequence is 13 residues long. The germline CDR1 and CDR2 sequences are MGHDK and SYGVNS. In DNA form, the CDR3 reads TGTGCCAGCTTGTCTGCCAGGGGATACGAGCAGTACTTC. Translated: CASLSARGYEQYF.

This rearrangement joins TRBV12-3 or TRBV12-4 to TRBJ2-7; D is perhaps TRBD1 (5 bases). The CDR3 is 12 amino acids. The V end was cut by 3 bases, the J end by 7 bases, with 10 bases between. The CDR3 here is CASSFRQGEQYF. CDR3 bases: TGTGCCAGCAGTTTCAGGCAGGGAGAGCAGTACTTC.

The chain is built from TRBV19 and TRBJ2-1; D might be TRBD2 (5 bases). The CDR3 has 15 residues. Looked up from germline, CDR1 is LNHDA and CDR2 is SQIVND (reference sequence). V was pared by 0 bases and J by 1 base, with 7 bases between. DNA of the CDR3: TGTGCCAGTAGTATAGACGGGGATTCCTACAATGAGCAGTTCTTC. Translated: CASSIDGDSYNEQFF.